Following are 23 T cell receptor beta chains from one sample sequenced in a study of human T cells and chemical hapten exposure (dated by TCRdb to the early 2020s). According to the study, the label for this sample's time point signals: pre-sensitization, week 0. Taken with the paper, the label for treatment or condition translates to: therapeutic diphenylcyclopropenone sensitization with weekly scalp DPC. The receptor library was made with RACE. Sequencing instrument: NextSeq 500. The public sequencing data were trimmed at Q25 with fastp and processed into clonotypes with MiXCR by TCRdb, which kept only in-frame beta chains. Rows are combined by CDR3 protein, so each entry shows the most common genes and DNA. The sample has fewer than 65,000 distinct CDR3 sequences on record, roughly a tenth of them singletons. Around 15% of the sample goes to the ten largest clones. Sequenced here: whole blood, sampled in connection with sensitization to the hapten diphenylcyclopropenone (DPC). The source of these receptors is a woman aged 40 to 50 with alopecia areata. Some clones in this sample may be carry-over from other donors' samples.

This clonotype has at least ten counts. The chain employs TRBV18 and TRBJ1-3; maybe TRBD1 (5 bases). Looked up from germline, CDR1 is KGHSH and CDR2 is LQKENI. The V and J ends lost 6 bases and 4 bases respectively, with 10 bases between them. The CDR3 is 13 residues long. The CDR3 DNA reads TGTGCCAGCTCCCCCGACAGAGGAAACACCATATATTTT. It translates to CASSPDRGNTIYF.

This clonotype was recorded many times. The germline gene is not matched at one end of the junction; a read error may be the cause. The V gene is TRBV4-1, the J gene TRBJ1-2, with TRBD1 identical over 7 bases. The CDR3 is 13 residues long. Germline V gives CDR1 MGHRA, CDR2 YSYEKL. CDR3 nucleotides: TGCGCCAGCAGCCAAACAACAGACAGGGTTCCAGTTTTC. Translating gives CASSQTTDRVPVF.

This clonotype occurred many times. The chain couples TRBV2 to TRBJ2-1; the match to TRBD1 covers 7 bases. The length of the CDR3 is 15 residues. Germline loops: CDR1 SNHLY, CDR2 FYNNEI. J lost 3 bases, V lost 6 bases, and 8 bases had no gene match. CDR3 coding DNA: TGTGCCAGCAGAGCCGGGACAGCTGACTACAATGAGCAGTTCTTC. Protein: CASRAGTADYNEQFF. Together with reference TRBV2 and TRBJ2-1, the CDR3 gives the full variable domain: EPEVTQTPSHQVTQMGQEVILRCVPISNHLYFYWYRQILGQKVEFLVSFYNNEISEKSEIFDDQFSVERPDGSNFTLKIRSTKLEDSAMYFCASRAGTADYNEQFFGPGTRLTVL.

This clonotype has a handful of counts. The V gene is TRBV12-3 or TRBV12-4, the J gene TRBJ1-4, with no clear D. Trimming removed 6 bases from V and 0 bases from J, with 8 bases in between. The CDR3 is made up of 14 amino acids. The CDR3 coding sequence is TGTGCCAGCAGCTTCAGCTCAACTAATGAAAAACTGTTTTTT. Translated: CASSFSSTNEKLFF.

This clonotype was counted between two and nine times. This rearrangement joins TRBV7-9 to TRBJ1-3; possible D gene TRBD1, 5 bases. V lost 5 bases, J lost 0 bases, and 11 bases lay in between. CDR1 and CDR2 (germline): SEHNR, FQNEAQ (reference sequence). The CDR3 loop spans 15 amino acids. This CDR3 reads CASSQFGGSGNTIYF. The CDR3 DNA sequence: TGTGCCAGCAGCCAGTTCGGGGGCTCTGGAAACACCATATATTTT.

This clonotype was counted between two and nine times. The chain joins TRBV5-4 to TRBJ2-7; possibly TRBD2 for D (5 bases). The germline gives CDR1 SGHNT, CDR2 YYREEE (reference sequence). V was cut by 0 bases and J by 5 bases, with 12 bases left in between. The length of the CDR3 is 14 residues. The CDR3 sequence is CASSLAASSHEQYF. The DNA for the CDR3 is TGTGCCAGCAGCTTGGCGGCTAGCAGCCACGAGCAGTACTTC.

This clonotype was seen repeatedly, ten times or more. The J gene is TRBJ2-7, the V gene TRBV2, with D hard to call. The CDR3 runs 12 residues. V was shortened by 5 bases and J by 7 bases, with 12 bases between the two germline ends. Germline CDR1 SNHLY, CDR2 FYNNEI. For the CDR3, the DNA is TGTGCCAGCAGTTCCGGCTTCCGGGAGCAGTACTTC. Translation: CASSSGFREQYF.

This clonotype was recorded a few times. V and J are TRBV6-5 and TRBJ2-7; 7 positions agree with TRBD2. Germline V gene sequence: CDR1 MNHEY, CDR2 SVGAGI. The V gene end was trimmed by 5 bases and the J gene end by 1 base; junction bases not matched to a gene: 14. CDR3 size: 17 residues. The CDR3 DNA is TGTGCCAGCAGTCAATTAACAAATAGCGGGCCTTCCTACGAGCAGTACTTC. Its protein is CASSQLTNSGPSYEQYF.

At least ten counts were recorded for this clonotype. This sequence joins TRBV6-6 and TRBJ1-2; D unresolved. CDR1 and CDR2 (germline): MNHNY, SVGAGI (reference sequence). Trimming stripped 5 bases from V and 0 bases from J, with 13 bases between. This CDR3 has 15 amino acids. The CDR3 protein is CASSQPYAPNYGYTF. The CDR3 DNA reads TGTGCCAGCAGTCAGCCGTACGCCCCTAACTATGGCTACACCTTC.

This clonotype was observed many times. The chain has TRBV28 and TRBJ2-3; no clear D gene. CDR3 length: 13 amino acids. V dropped 4 bases and J dropped 10 bases, with 15 bases sitting between them. The germline V gene encodes CDR1 MDHEN and CDR2 SYDVKM. CDR3 loop: CASSSPSRVSQYF. CDR3 in DNA: TGTGCCAGCAGTTCCCCGTCTCGGGTATCGCAGTATTTT.

The sample holds many counts of this clonotype. V usage is TRBV18 and J usage is TRBJ2-3; 10 nucleotides align to TRBD2. The V and J ends lost 0 bases and 0 bases, in that order; junction bases with no gene match: 6. CDR3 length: 18 amino acids. Germline V CDR1 and CDR2: KGHSH, LQKENI. The CDR3 reads CASSPPLRTSGSTDTQYF. In DNA, the CDR3 is TGTGCCAGCTCACCACCGCTACGGACTAGCGGCAGCACAGATACGCAGTATTTT. Using reference TRBV18 and TRBJ2-3 for the parts outside the CDR3, the full variable domain is NAGVMQNPRHLVRRRGQEARLRCSPMKGHSHVYWYRQLPEEGLKFMVYLQKENIIDESGMPKERFSAEFPKEGPSILRIQQVVRGDSAAYFCASSPPLRTSGSTDTQYFGPGTRLTVL.

In this sample, this clonotype turned up once. A clone one base away is much larger, so this may be a read error. The chain joins TRBV28 to TRBJ2-7, with 8 bases matching TRBD1. Unmatched junction bases numbered 10, after V lost 6 bases and J lost 9 bases. The length of the CDR3 is 13 residues. Germline values: CDR1 MDHEN, CDR2 SYDVKM. Here the CDR3 reads CASRGQGISGQYF. The CDR3 DNA is TGTGCCAGCAGAGGACAGGGAATAAGCGGGCAGTACTTC.

This clonotype was seen at least ten times. J is TRBJ2-3 and V is TRBV20-1; D is perhaps TRBD1 (5 bases). The V and J ends lost 0 bases and 2 bases respectively, with 15 bases between them. Germline CDR1 DFQATT, CDR2 SNEGSKA (reference sequence). CDR3 length: 16 amino acids. CDR3 nucleotide sequence: TGCAGTGCTAGAGAGGGGCAAGCACGATTCACAGATACGCAGTATTTT. Its protein is CSAREGQARFTDTQYF.

The V gene is TRBV5-4, the J gene TRBJ2-7, with D possibly being TRBD1 (6 bases). The CDR3 covers 15 residues. V was shortened by 4 bases and J by 2 bases, with 16 bases between the two germline ends. Germline V gene sequence: CDR1 SGHNT, CDR2 YYREEE (reference sequence). CDR3 bases: TGTGCCAGCAGCCTACCCTCGGGGACAACCTACGAGCAGTACTTC. It codes for CASSLPSGTTYEQYF.

This clonotype was counted at least ten times. Written as DNA, the CDR3 is TGTGCCAGCAGTGGACAGGGGGCCGGGGACACTGAAGCTTTCTTT. It yields the protein CASSGQGAGDTEAFF. The chain has TRBV2 and TRBJ1-1; 10 nucleotides match TRBD1. The ends lost 4 bases at V and 3 bases at J; junction bases unmatched: 5. The CDR3 loop spans 15 amino acids. Germline V gene sequence: CDR1 SNHLY, CDR2 FYNNEI.

The chain employs TRBV7-9 and TRBJ2-4, with TRBD2 matching 14 bases. This CDR3 spans 21 amino acids. V trimming: 3 bases; J trimming: 0 bases; junction bases outside the gene matches: 13. The V gene's germline CDR1 is SEHNR and CDR2 FQNEAQ (reference sequence). The CDR3 protein is CASSFPRQTSGGGLAKNIQYF. The CDR3 DNA reads TGTGCCAGCAGCTTCCCCCGCCAGACTAGCGGGGGGGGGCTAGCCAAAAACATTCAGTACTTC.

This clonotype has a handful of counts. The V gene is TRBV20-1, the J gene TRBJ2-5; D gene uncertain. The V end was cut by 3 bases, the J end by 2 bases, with 13 bases between. The CDR3 runs 14 residues. Germline assignment: CDR1 DFQATT and CDR2 SNEGSKA (reference sequence). The CDR3, as DNA: TGCAGTGCTAGGGGTAATACCCCGCAAGAGACCCAGTACTTC. Protein product: CSARGNTPQETQYF.

In this sample, this clonotype turned up a few times. The V and J genes are TRBV7-2 and TRBJ2-3; D is undetermined. V lost 3 bases, J lost 5 bases, and 12 bases lay in between. The CDR3 is 14 amino acids. Germline V gene data show CDR1 as SGHTA and CDR2 as FQGNSA. The CDR3 DNA sequence: TGTGCCAGCAGCTTCGACGGCGACCAAGATACGCAGTATTTT. This translates into CASSFDGDQDTQYF.

The chain has TRBV11-2 and TRBJ2-7; TRBD1 is a possible D gene (5 bases). The V and J ends lost 0 bases and 4 bases respectively, with 10 bases between them. The CDR3 totals 14 residues. Germline loops: CDR1 SGHAT, CDR2 FQNNGV. DNA of the CDR3: TGTGCCAGCAGCTTAGATCTGGGGCTGTACGAGCAGTACTTC. Translation: CASSLDLGLYEQYF.

The sample holds many counts of this clonotype. The chain joins TRBV5-8 to TRBJ1-1; a weak D match, TRBD1 (6 bases). The CDR3 is made up of 15 amino acids. Per the germline V gene, CDR1 is SGHTS and CDR2 is YDEGEE. The V and J ends lost 4 bases and 1 base respectively, with 14 bases between them. CDR3 DNA sequence: TGTGCCAGCAGCCATTGGACAGCCGAGAACACTGAAGCTTTCTTT. This encodes CASSHWTAENTEAFF.

This clonotype was observed at least ten times. The chain links TRBV3-1 to TRBJ2-7, with D possibly matching TRBD2 (6 bases). The germline V gene has CDR1 LGHDT and CDR2 YNNKEL (reference sequence). The CDR3 covers 15 residues. V lost 1 base, J lost 3 bases, and 13 bases lay in between. CDR3 nucleotide sequence: TGTGCCAGCAGCCAAGGGGTCGGGGGATACTACGAGCAGTACTTC. It encodes CASSQGVGGYYEQYF.

This clonotype has ten or more counts. The chain combines TRBV11-2 with TRBJ2-3, with D hard to call. The V gene lost 0 bases and the J gene lost 5 bases, with 6 bases spanning the gap. This CDR3 has 13 residues. Germline CDR1 is SGHAT and CDR2 is FQNNGV. The CDR3 reads CASSLDLQDTQYF. Here the CDR3 DNA reads TGTGCCAGCAGCTTAGATCTGCAAGATACGCAGTATTTT. The whole variable domain, filled in from reference TRBV11-2 and TRBJ2-3, reads EAGVAQSPRYKIIEKRQSVAFWCNPISGHATLYWYQQILGQGPKLLIQFQNNGVVDDSQLPKDRFSAERLKGVDSTLKIQPAKLEDSAVYLCASSLDLQDTQYFGPGTRLTVL.

This clonotype has only a few counts. This chain links TRBV25-1 with TRBJ1-2; D is possibly TRBD1 (6 bases). Germline lookup yields CDR1 MGHDK and CDR2 SYGVNS. CDR3 size: 12 residues. Trimming stripped 3 bases from V and 9 bases from J, with 11 bases between. CDR3 coding DNA: TGTGCCAGCAGTGACAGGGGTAGGCGCTACACCTTC. This codes for CASSDRGRRYTF.